What follows is one TCR beta chain and its context. V lost 0 bases to trimming and J lost 5 bases; unmatched junction nucleotides: 3. Germline V gives CDR1 SGDLS, CDR2 YYNGEE. This CDR3 is 17 amino acids long. This sample is part of a study of cytomegalovirus exposure and HLA in healthy donors. PCR involved 60 Vbeta and 13 Jbeta primers. Profiling relied on immunoSEQ multiplex PCR, and the TCRdb table lists in-frame clones only, not all of them. The sample has fewer than 200,000 clones; about 88% are singletons. The sample consisted of PBMCs. The chain is built from TRBV9 and TRBJ2-1; 15 bases line up with TRBD2. This TCR came from a man aged 18 to 35 in good health and CMV-seropositive. The CDR3 nucleotides read TGTGCCAGCAGCGTAGGGGGACTAGCGGGGGGCCACAATGAGCAGTTCTTC. It is translated as CASSVGGLAGGHNEQFF.